This T cell receptor (beta chain) came from a study of blood T cells in healthy people across ages. It was with a sample-barcoded 5' primer and a J-beta primer mix that a second PCR of roughly 6 to 12 cycles was run. TCRdb processed the 5' RACE reads anew with MiXCR; each CDR3 protein has one entry. Seen here are about 720,000 distinct CDR3 sequences, over 20% observed once, and the top ten hold roughly 22%. Only a few counts were recorded for this clonotype. Its target is not known. Study findings and constraints: In these data, TCR beta diversity tracked strongly with naive T cell percentage.

This CDR3 has 14 amino acids. The V end lost 3 bases, the J end lost 5 bases, and 8 bases lay between the germline ends. This sequence joins TRBV12-3 or TRBV12-4 and TRBJ1-6; no reliable D call. The sequence was collected from a man between 65 and 85 years old in good health. Sequenced material: blood. Here the CDR3 reads CASSFSGHNSPLHF. CDR3 coding DNA: TGTGCCAGCAGTTTTTCGGGCCATAATTCACCCCTCCACTTT.